This T cell receptor (beta chain) was profiled in a study of beta chain features in type 1 diabetes. Points from the study as a whole: Resolution of whether HLA type affects TCRB rearrangement was not achieved here.

Trimming removed 3 bases from V and 5 bases from J, with 11 bases in between. CDR3 length equals 13 residues. Germline-derived CDR1 and CDR2 are SGHRS and YFSETQ. Turning to this clone: Its antigen is unknown.

A single heparinised blood sample, averaging approximately 116 mL, was obtained per donor. Expressed TCRB transcripts were sequenced, since all the RNA that had been isolated was reverse transcribed. Data came from immunoSEQ multiplex PCR; TCRdb stores just in-frame clones and leaves some out. Of about 140,000 clones listed, about 9.7% are singletons. This TCR was recovered from a woman aged 40 to 50 in good health. V usage is TRBV5-1 and J usage is TRBJ2-5, with D possibly TRBD2 on 6 matching bases. Material for sequencing was central memory CD4+ T cells from blood. The CDR3 here is CASSSSGGETQYF. Written as DNA, the CDR3 is TGCGCCAGCAGCTCGTCTGGGGGGGAGACCCAGTACTTC.